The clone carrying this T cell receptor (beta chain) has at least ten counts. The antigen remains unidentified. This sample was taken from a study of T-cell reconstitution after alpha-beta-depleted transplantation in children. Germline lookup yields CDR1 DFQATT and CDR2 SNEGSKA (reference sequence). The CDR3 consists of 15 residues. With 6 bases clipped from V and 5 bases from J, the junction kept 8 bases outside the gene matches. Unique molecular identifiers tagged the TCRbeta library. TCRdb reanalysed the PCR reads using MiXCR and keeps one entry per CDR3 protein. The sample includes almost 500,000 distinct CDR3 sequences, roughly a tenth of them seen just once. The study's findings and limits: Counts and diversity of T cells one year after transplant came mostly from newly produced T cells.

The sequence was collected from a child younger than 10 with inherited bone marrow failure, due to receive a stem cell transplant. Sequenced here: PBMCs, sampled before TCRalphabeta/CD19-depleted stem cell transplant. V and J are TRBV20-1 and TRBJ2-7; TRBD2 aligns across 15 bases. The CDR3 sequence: CSAGGLAGGLNEQYF. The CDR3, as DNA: TGCAGTGCCGGCGGACTAGCGGGAGGGCTTAACGAGCAGTACTTC.